What follows is one T cell receptor beta chain and its context. As yet, its antigen is unknown. This CDR3 has 14 amino acids. V gave up 0 bases and J gave up 8 bases, with 13 bases separating them. The germline CDR1 and CDR2 sequences are SGHNT and YENEEA. The data stem from a study of cytomegalovirus exposure and HLA in healthy donors. The PCR contained 60 Vbeta and 13 Jbeta primers. Original methodology: In a later analysis, the count reached some 88 million unique TCR beta chains, with 10 million to 11 million shared. TCRdb's copy holds only in-frame clones and misses some; the assay was immunoSEQ multiplex PCR. The V and J calls and clone size were taken over from that table, and D and trimming were inferred from the DNA. This table has 150,000 to 200,000 clones, over 80% appearing once. Notes on the study in general: Prediction of most subjects' HLA-A and HLA-B alleles by TCR beta sequences was reportedly accurate. As was reported, the classifier diagnosed cytomegalovirus status with high specificity and sensitivity.

The chain carries TRBV11-3 and TRBJ1-2; the D is unclear. Sequenced: PBMCs. The sequence came from a woman aged 18-29 years in good health and CMV-seronegative. CDR3: CASSLDSLRGGYTF. In DNA form, the CDR3 reads TGTGCCAGCAGCTTAGATAGCCTGAGAGGCGGCTACACCTTC.